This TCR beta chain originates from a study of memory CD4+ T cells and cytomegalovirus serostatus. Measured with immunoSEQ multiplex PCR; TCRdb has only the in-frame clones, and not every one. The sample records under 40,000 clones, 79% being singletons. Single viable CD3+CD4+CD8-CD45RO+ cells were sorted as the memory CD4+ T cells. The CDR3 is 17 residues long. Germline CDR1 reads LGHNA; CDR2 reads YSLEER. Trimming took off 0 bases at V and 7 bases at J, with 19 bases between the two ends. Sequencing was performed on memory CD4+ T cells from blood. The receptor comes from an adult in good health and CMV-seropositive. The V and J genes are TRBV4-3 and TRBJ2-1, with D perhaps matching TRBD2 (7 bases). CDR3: CASSQDIGGRSGNEQFF. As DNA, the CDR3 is TGCGCCAGCAGCCAAGATATCGGGGGGCGCTCTGGGAATGAGCAGTTCTTC.